This T cell receptor (beta chain) originates from a study of OX40 agonist ivuxolimab in advanced cancers. The germline gives CDR1 SEHNR, CDR2 FQNEAQ (reference sequence). The CDR3 length is 14 residues. Trimming cost V 1 base and J 12 bases, with 16 bases left between them. Assay: immunoSEQ multiplex PCR; the TCRdb copy retains only in-frame clones and omits some. The sample holds approximately 82,000 clones, 88% seen once. The source is an adult with an advanced solid tumor such as melanoma, head and neck, liver or kidney cancer. The material sequenced was CD4+ or CD8+ T cells sorted from blood, taken in a trial of the OX40 agonist ivuxolimab. The chain employs TRBV7-9 and TRBJ2-1; tentatively, D is TRBD1 or TRBD2 (5 bases each). As DNA, the CDR3 is TGTGCCAGCAGCTTAGAGGGGATCGGCCGGGGGCAGTTCTTC. Its protein is CASSLEGIGRGQFF.